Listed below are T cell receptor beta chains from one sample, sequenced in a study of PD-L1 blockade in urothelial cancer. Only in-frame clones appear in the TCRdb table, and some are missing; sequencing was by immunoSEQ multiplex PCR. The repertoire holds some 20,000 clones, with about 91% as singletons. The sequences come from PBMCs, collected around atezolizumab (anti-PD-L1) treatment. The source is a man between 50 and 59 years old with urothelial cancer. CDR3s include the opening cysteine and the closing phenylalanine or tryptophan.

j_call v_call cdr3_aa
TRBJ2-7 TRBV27 CASSARTGYYEQYF
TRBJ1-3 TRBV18 CASSSFRDTGNTIYF
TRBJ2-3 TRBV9 CASSSRRVAGRTDTQYF
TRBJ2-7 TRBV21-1 CASSTTDRVSYEQYF
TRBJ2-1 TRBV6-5 CASSYSGQISYNEQFF
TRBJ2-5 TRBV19 CASWDRGRGETQYF
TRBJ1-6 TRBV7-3 CASSLGGAGDSPLHF
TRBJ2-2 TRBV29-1 CSVGDRTNTGELFF
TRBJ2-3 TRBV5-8 CASSLVLGVRTDTQYF
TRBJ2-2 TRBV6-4 CATSDRFLDTGELFF
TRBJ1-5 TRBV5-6 CASSLMTANQPQHF
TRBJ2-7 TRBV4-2 CASSTGQGDYEQYF
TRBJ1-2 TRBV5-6 CASSLGRGDGYTF
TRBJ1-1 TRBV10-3 CAISDPGTGNTEAFF
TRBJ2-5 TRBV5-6 CASSFGQPNQETQYF
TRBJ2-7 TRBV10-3 CATRVDRDRYEQYF
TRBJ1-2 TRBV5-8 CASRQGAYGYTF
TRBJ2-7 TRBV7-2 CASSWGLRSYEQYF
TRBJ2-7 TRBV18 CASSLSGTSGGASYEQYF
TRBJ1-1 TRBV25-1 CASSGWAGTGLTEAFF
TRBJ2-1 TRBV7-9 CASRLAGYNEQFF
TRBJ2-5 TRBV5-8 CASRPRGTQETQYF
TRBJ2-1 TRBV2 CASRLAGGTGNEQFF
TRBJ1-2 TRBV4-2 CASSQGETGVYGYTF
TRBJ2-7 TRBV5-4 CASTEGLAGYEQYF
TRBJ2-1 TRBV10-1 CASSYDSSYNEQFF
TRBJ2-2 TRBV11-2 CASSLFRGAGDGELFF